The 2 T cell receptor beta chains listed next were all sequenced from one sample in a study of lymphopenia after photon versus proton radiotherapy. This table comes from immunoSEQ multiplex PCR, and its TCRdb copy is limited to in-frame clones, with some not included. The sample lists 15,000 or so clones, approximately 80% occurring once. Sequences were derived from peripheral blood, sampled from a patient treated with proton-based radiotherapy. Source of these receptors: a man between 65 and 79 years old with pancreatic cancer.

The V call is TRBV4-2, the J call TRBJ2-2, with D possibly being TRBD2 (7 bases). The V gene lost 4 bases and the J gene lost 6 bases, with 21 bases spanning the gap. Germline values: CDR1 LGHNA, CDR2 YNFKEQ. CDR3 length equals 17 residues. CDR3 nucleotides: TGTGCCAGCAGCCCACGACGAGGGGGAGGGCCCTCCGGGGAGCTGTTTTTT. It codes for CASSPRRGGGPSGELFF.

The rearrangement uses TRBV30 and TRBJ2-7, with D perhaps matching TRBD2 (6 bases). Trimming took 3 bases from V and 0 from J, leaving 12 bases between them. Germline lookup yields CDR1 GTSNPN and CDR2 SVGIG (reference sequence). The length of the CDR3 is 14 residues. CDR3 residues: CAWSFGGSSYEQYF. CDR3 bases: TGTGCCTGGAGCTTCGGGGGAAGCTCCTACGAGCAGTACTTC.